A selection of T cell receptor beta chains follows, all from one sample in a study of breast tumors, draining lymph nodes, adjacent tissues. One entry per CDR3 protein results from TCRdb running MiXCR on the multiplex PCR reads. The sample contains about 230,000 distinct CDR3 sequences, approximately 30% of which appear only once. The sequenced material came from axillary lymph node tissue. Receptors were obtained from a female donor with breast cancer. Some clones in this sample may be carry-over from other donors' samples. Each CDR3 is given with its conserved first and last residue. A D gene is named only where the DNA matches it firmly. Size is omitted from some rows. Given values are once, few, many or a class for expanded clones.

TRBV7-2	-	-	TRBJ2-3	TGTGCCAGCGGCCCAGACACAGATACGCAGTGTTTT	CASGPDTDTQCF
TRBV3-1	many	TRBD2	TRBJ2-3	TGTGCCAGCAGCCGTGGGACTAGCGGTAGCACAGATACGCAGTATTTT	CASSRGTSGSTDTQYF
TRBV4-3	-	-	TRBJ1-5	TGCGCCAGCAGCCAAGGAACGGGCAATAGCAATCAGCCCCAGCATTTT	CASSQGTGNSNQPQHF
TRBV10-3	-	TRBD2	TRBJ2-5	TGTGCCATCAATGGACTAGCGGGAGCCCAAGAGACCCAGTACTTC	CAINGLAGAQETQYF
TRBV7-8	few	-	TRBJ2-7	-	CASSIYLCSVARQGRSYEQYF
TRBV7-8	many	TRBD2	TRBJ2-7	TGTGCCAGCAGCTCTACTAGCGAAAGGGCCTACGAGCAGTACTTC	CASSSTSERAYEQYF
TRBV7-2	-	TRBD2	TRBJ2-1	TGTGCCAGCAGCTTCTTCCTTGCGGGAGGGGGCAATGAGCAGTTCTTC	CASSFFLAGGGNEQFF
TRBV4-2	many	TRBD2	TRBJ2-1	TGTGCCAGCAGCCAAAAAAATTCGCGGGAGGGCCGATATGAGCAGTTCTTC	CASSQKNSREGRYEQFF
TRBV6-1	-	TRBD2	TRBJ2-2	TGTGCCACAACTAGCGGGCAAAACACCGGGGAGCTGTTTTTT	CATTSGQNTGELFF
TRBV15	many	TRBD2	TRBJ2-5	TGTGCCACCAGCCGCGAGACTAGCGGGAGGCTAGGGGAGACCCAGTACTTC	CATSRETSGRLGETQYF
TRBV6-1	many	-	TRBJ1-5	TGTGCCAGCAAAGGTAGCGGGCAGCCCCAGCATTTT	CASKGSGQPQHF
TRBV2	-	TRBD2	TRBJ2-7	TGTGCCAGCGCCGGGACTAAGGGTTTCTACGAGCAGTACTTC	CASAGTKGFYEQYF
TRBV12-3/TRBV12-4	many	-	TRBJ1-5	TGTGCCAGCAGTCCGGCTGGGCCCCAGCATTTT	CASSPAGPQHF
TRBV7-9	many	-	TRBJ2-5	TGTGCCAGCAGCCCCCGGACTATGCCTCAAGAGACCCAGTACTTC	CASSPRTMPQETQYF